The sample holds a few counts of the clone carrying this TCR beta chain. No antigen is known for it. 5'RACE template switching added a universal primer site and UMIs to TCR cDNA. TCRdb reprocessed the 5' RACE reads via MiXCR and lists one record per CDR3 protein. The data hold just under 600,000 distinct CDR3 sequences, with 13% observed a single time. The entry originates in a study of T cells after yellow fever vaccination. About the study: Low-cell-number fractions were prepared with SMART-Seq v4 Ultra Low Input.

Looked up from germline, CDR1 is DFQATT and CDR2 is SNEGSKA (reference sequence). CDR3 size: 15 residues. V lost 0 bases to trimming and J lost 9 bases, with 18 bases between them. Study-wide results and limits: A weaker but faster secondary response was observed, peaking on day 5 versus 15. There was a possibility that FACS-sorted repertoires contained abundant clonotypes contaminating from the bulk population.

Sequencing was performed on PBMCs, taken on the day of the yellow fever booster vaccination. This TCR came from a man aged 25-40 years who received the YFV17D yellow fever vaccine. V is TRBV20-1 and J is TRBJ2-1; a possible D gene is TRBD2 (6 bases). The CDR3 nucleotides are TGCAGTGCTAGAGAAGCATGGGGGGATGAAATTGAGCAGTTCTTC. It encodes CSAREAWGDEIEQFF.